The 4 T cell receptor beta chains in this list originate from one sample, sequenced in a study of T cell responses to AZD1222 COVID-19 vaccine. TCRdb's table, derived via immunoSEQ multiplex PCR, lists solely in-frame clones and lacks some. The sample yields 130,000 or so clones, less than 95% seen once. The material was peripheral blood, obtained on day 0 of AZD1222 vaccination. All receptors come from an adult in good health.

In nucleotides, the CDR3 is TGTGCCAGCAGCTTCCACTCAGCGGCTTTGGATCAGTTCTTC. It is translated as CASSFHSAALDQFF. The chain carries TRBV11-2 and TRBJ2-1; weak D call: TRBD2 (5 bases). Germline V gene lookup returns CDR1 SGHAT and CDR2 FQNNGV. The CDR3 runs 14 residues. The ends were cut back, 3 bases at V and 13 bases at J, with 19 bases in the middle.

The genes are TRBV7-8 and TRBJ2-7; 14 positions match TRBD2. With V trimmed by 3 bases and J by 6 bases, 1 base remained unmatched. Germline V lookup: CDR1 SGHVS, CDR2 FQNEAQ. This CDR3 contains 14 residues. The CDR3 reads CASSLGTSGSEQYF. The CDR3 coding sequence is TGTGCCAGCAGCTTGGGGACTAGCGGGAGCGAGCAGTACTTC.

The rearrangement links TRBV6-6 to TRBJ2-2; a possible D gene is TRBD1 (6 bases). Germline values: CDR1 MNHNY, CDR2 SVGAGI (reference sequence). With 5 bases removed from V and 5 bases from J, the gap between germline ends came to 21 bases. The CDR3 contains 17 residues. For the CDR3, the DNA is TGTGCCAGCAGTAGATCGTCCTCCGGGACACAAACCGGGGAGCTGTTTTTT. Encoded protein: CASSRSSSGTQTGELFF.

This clone occurred once. The chain links TRBV7-8 to TRBJ1-2; D uncertain. Germline CDR1 reads SGHVS; CDR2 reads FQNEAQ. Trimming took off 2 bases at V and 6 bases at J, with 10 bases between the two ends. The CDR3 totals 13 residues. The CDR3 loop is CASSLNSANGYTF. DNA of the CDR3: TGTGCCAGCAGCTTAAATTCGGCAAATGGCTACACCTTC.